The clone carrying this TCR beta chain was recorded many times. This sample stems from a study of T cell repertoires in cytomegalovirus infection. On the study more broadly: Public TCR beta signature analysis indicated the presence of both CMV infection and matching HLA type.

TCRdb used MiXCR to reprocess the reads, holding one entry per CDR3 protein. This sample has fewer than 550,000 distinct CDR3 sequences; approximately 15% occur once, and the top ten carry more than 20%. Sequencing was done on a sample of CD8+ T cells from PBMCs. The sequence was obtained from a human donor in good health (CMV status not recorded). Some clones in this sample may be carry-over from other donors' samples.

The CDR3 is CASSPTSGRTGELFF. CDR3 in DNA: TGTGCCAGCAGCCCGACTAGCGGGAGAACCGGGGAGCTGTTTTTT. This rearrangement joins TRBV7-3 to TRBJ2-2; 12 nucleotides match TRBD2. The CDR3 has 15 amino acids. Germline V gives CDR1 SGHTA, CDR2 FQGTGA. The J segment lost 5 bases and the V segment lost 5 bases, leaving 3 bases of the junction unmatched.